Shown below are 21 T cell receptor beta chains from a single sample sequenced in a study of cytomegalovirus exposure and HLA in healthy donors. The study ran its PCR with 60 Vbeta and 13 Jbeta primers. Repertoires were generated with immunoSEQ multiplex PCR, while TCRdb's copy carries only in-frame clones and drops some. This sample yields under 100,000 clones, of which about 80% are seen a single time; 2% to 3% belongs to the top ten. The sample taken for sequencing was PBMCs. The receptors were gathered from a young man in good health and CMV-seronegative.

V is TRBV19 and J is TRBJ1-1; TRBD1 aligns across 7 bases. Germline lookup yields CDR1 LNHDA and CDR2 SQIVND (reference sequence). J was trimmed by 0 bases and V by 4 bases; bases with no gene match: 8. CDR3 size: 16 residues. For the CDR3, the DNA is TGTGCCAGTAGTACGCTTACCGGGACAGTGAACACTGAAGCTTTCTTT. This translates into CASSTLTGTVNTEAFF.

This rearrangement joins TRBV7-2 to TRBJ1-3, with TRBD1 as a possible D gene (5 bases). The germline V gene encodes CDR1 SGHTA and CDR2 FQGNSA. The CDR3 is made up of 16 amino acids. Trimming stripped 2 bases from V and 4 bases from J, with 15 bases between. CDR3 sequence (DNA): TGTGCCAGCAGCTTAATAGGCGCAGGGTTCGGAAACACCATATATTTT. Protein product: CASSLIGAGFGNTIYF.

The rearrangement uses TRBV5-6 and TRBJ1-5; D is ambiguous. CDR3 length: 15 residues. Trimming removed 2 bases from V and 3 bases from J, with 12 bases in between. Germline loops: CDR1 SGHDT, CDR2 YYEEEE. CDR3: CASSFQGVVNQPQHF. As DNA, the CDR3 is TGTGCCAGCAGCTTCCAAGGAGTTGTCAATCAGCCCCAGCATTTT.

The V call is TRBV29-1, the J call TRBJ1-2; possibly TRBD1 for D (6 bases). V lost 2 bases and J lost 1, with 11 bases in between. This CDR3 is built from 14 residues. Germline CDR1 is SQVTM and CDR2 is ANQGSEA. The chain's CDR3 is CSVEPLGGNYGYTF. CDR3 coding DNA: TGCAGCGTTGAACCGTTAGGGGGTAACTATGGCTACACCTTC.

This sequence joins TRBV2 and TRBJ2-5; 12 bases map to TRBD2. This CDR3 has 16 amino acids. Trimming took 4 bases from V and 1 from J; bases not matched to a gene: 4. The V gene's germline CDR1 is SNHLY and CDR2 FYNNEI. The CDR3 is CASSGTSGIIQETQYF. The CDR3 coding sequence is TGTGCCAGCAGTGGGACTAGCGGGATTATCCAAGAGACCCAGTACTTC.

The chain uses TRBV11-2 and TRBJ2-7; D call uncertain. The CDR3 runs to 15 residues. The ends were cut back, 0 bases at V and 6 bases at J, with 15 bases in the middle. Germline V gene lookup returns CDR1 SGHAT and CDR2 FQNNGV. The DNA of the CDR3 is TGTGCCAGCAGCTTAGAGGTGACGAGAGGTCTCGAGCAGTACTTC. Translating it yields CASSLEVTRGLEQYF. The full variable domain, completed using reference TRBV11-2 and TRBJ2-7, is EAGVAQSPRYKIIEKRQSVAFWCNPISGHATLYWYQQILGQGPKLLIQFQNNGVVDDSQLPKDRFSAERLKGVDSTLKIQPAKLEDSAVYLCASSLEVTRGLEQYFGPGTRLTVT.

The genes are TRBV7-2 and TRBJ2-3; D is unclear. V was cut by 5 bases and J by 0 bases, with 9 bases left in between. This CDR3 spans 14 amino acids. Germline V gene sequence: CDR1 SGHTA, CDR2 FQGNSA. The CDR3 is CASSPSDSTDTQYF. DNA of the CDR3: TGTGCCAGCAGCCCCAGCGACAGCACAGATACGCAGTATTTT.

V usage is TRBV5-1 and J usage is TRBJ2-2; D call uncertain. This CDR3 has 16 residues. Per the germline V gene, CDR1 is SGHRS and CDR2 is YFSETQ. The V and J ends lost 4 bases and 1 base respectively, with 14 bases between them. The CDR3 DNA reads TGCGCCAGCAGCCTACTCAGTAGCATGAACACCGGGGAGCTGTTTTTT. Translating it yields CASSLLSSMNTGELFF.

The CDR3 sequence: CSVPRQETQYF. The CDR3 nucleotides read TGCAGTGTACCTAGACAAGAGACCCAGTACTTC. The rearrangement links TRBV20-1 to TRBJ2-5; D not certain. Trimming removed 7 bases from V and 2 bases from J, with 8 bases in between. Germline V lookup: CDR1 DFQATT, CDR2 SNEGSKA (reference sequence). CDR3 size: 11 residues.

This sequence joins TRBV11-2 and TRBJ1-3, with a tentative D call TRBD1 (6 bases). This CDR3 contains 15 residues. The V and J ends lost 5 bases and 6 bases respectively, with 17 bases between them. Germline V lookup: CDR1 SGHAT, CDR2 FQNNGV. CDR3 DNA: TGTGCCAGCAGCCTACACTTTACAGGGATAAACACCATATATTTT. Translated: CASSLHFTGINTIYF.

This clone was recorded only once. V usage is TRBV2 and J usage is TRBJ1-2, with TRBD1 matching 8 bases. CDR3 length equals 14 residues. Germline V gene lookup returns CDR1 SNHLY and CDR2 FYNNEI. Trimming at V came to 0 bases and at J to 7 bases, leaving 4 bases not matched to a gene. CDR3 protein: CASSEARTGLGYTF. The CDR3 bases are TGTGCCAGCAGTGAAGCGCGGACAGGGCTTGGCTACACCTTC.

The V call is TRBV6-5, the J call TRBJ2-7, with D unresolved. CDR3 length: 13 amino acids. CDR1 is MNHEY, CDR2 SVGAGI, per germline. V lost 2 bases to trimming and J lost 6 bases, with 11 bases between them. The CDR3 nucleotides are TGTGCCAGCAGTTACGAGCCCTGGAGCGAGCAGTACTTC. Amino acids: CASSYEPWSEQYF.

J is TRBJ2-3 and V is TRBV5-4, with D unresolved. V was trimmed by 3 bases and J by 6 bases, leaving 11 bases between them. This CDR3 region has 13 residues. Germline CDR1 reads SGHNT; CDR2 reads YYREEE (reference sequence). The CDR3 sequence: CASSSLGNDTQYF. CDR3 in DNA: TGTGCCAGCAGCTCGCTAGGAAATGATACGCAGTATTTT.

A single count supports this clone. The rearrangement links TRBV6-5 to TRBJ2-6, with 7 bases lining up with TRBD1. Looked up from germline, CDR1 is MNHEY and CDR2 is SVGAGI. Trimming took 4 bases from V and 4 from J; bases not matched to a gene: 4. The CDR3 has 15 residues. CDR3 region: CASSSTGPGANVLTF. The CDR3, as DNA: TGTGCCAGCAGTTCGACAGGGCCCGGGGCCAACGTCCTGACTTTC.

This chain links TRBV6-6 with TRBJ2-5, with D possibly TRBD1 on 6 matching bases. Germline V gene sequence: CDR1 MNHNY, CDR2 SVGAGI (reference sequence). This CDR3 is built from 13 residues. V was trimmed by 3 bases and J by 7 bases, leaving 12 bases between them. CDR3 in amino acids: CASSYMDSGTQYF. CDR3 sequence (DNA): TGTGCCAGCAGTTATATGGACAGTGGGACCCAGTACTTC.

The CDR3 loop reads CASSQDWENSPLHF. CDR3 nucleotides: TGCGCCAGCAGCCAAGATTGGGAGAATTCACCCCTCCACTTT. V and J are TRBV4-3 and TRBJ1-6; D is unclear. Per the germline V gene, CDR1 is LGHNA and CDR2 is YSLEER. Trimming removed 0 bases from V and 7 bases from J, with 7 bases in between. The CDR3 consists of 14 residues.

The V call is TRBV9, the J call TRBJ1-6; 8 bases align to TRBD1. Germline V gene lookup returns CDR1 SGDLS and CDR2 YYNGEE. The ends lost 0 bases at V and 10 bases at J; junction bases unmatched: 6. This CDR3 is 15 amino acids long. This CDR3 is CASSVDQGARSPLHF. CDR3 in DNA: TGTGCCAGCAGCGTAGATCAGGGGGCGCGATCACCCCTCCACTTT. The entire variable domain, with the rest obtained from reference TRBV9 and TRBJ1-6, is as follows: DSGVTQTPKHLITATGQRVTLRCSPRSGDLSVYWYQQSLDQGLQFLIQYYNGEERAKGNILERFSAQQFPDLHSELNLSSLELGDSALYFCASSVDQGARSPLHFGNGTRLTVT.

This chain joins TRBV30 and TRBJ2-2; D remains unclear. V lost 7 bases, J lost 9 bases, and 9 bases lay in between. Germline CDR1 and CDR2: GTSNPN and SVGIG (reference sequence). The CDR3 totals 10 residues. CDR3: CASLEWELFF. The CDR3, as DNA: TGTGCCTCCCTGGAGTGGGAGCTGTTTTTT.

The rearrangement links TRBV19 to TRBJ1-5; a weak D match, TRBD1 (5 bases). Trimming left V 7 bases short and J 0 bases short, with 13 bases between. CDR1 is LNHDA, CDR2 SQIVND, per germline (reference sequence). This CDR3 region has 15 residues. The CDR3 protein is CASTSKGDSNQPQHF. As DNA, the CDR3 is TGTGCCAGTACCTCAAAAGGGGATAGCAATCAGCCCCAGCATTTT.

The table lists this clone with a few counts. This sequence joins TRBV25-1 and TRBJ2-5; D may be TRBD2 (6 bases). Trimming shortened V by 6 bases and J by 6 bases, and 8 bases separated the two germline ends. This CDR3 is 11 amino acids long. Looked up from germline, CDR1 is MGHDK and CDR2 is SYGVNS. The CDR3 DNA follows: TGTGCCAGCAGGGAGGGAAAGACCCAGTACTTC. Translated, it gives CASREGKTQYF.

The rearrangement joins TRBV2 to TRBJ1-1; TRBD1 might be the D (5 bases). The CDR3 sequence is 14 residues long. The germline gives CDR1 SNHLY, CDR2 FYNNEI. V was trimmed by 8 bases and J by 11 bases, leaving 24 bases between them. The CDR3 protein is CASGGDRGIKGAFF. CDR3 coding DNA: TGTGCCAGCGGCGGAGACCGGGGGATAAAGGGGGCTTTCTTT.